Described below is a single T cell receptor beta chain sequence and its context. The target of this receptor is not known. Base qualities are missing; no much larger clone stands one base away. These data are taken from a study of shared clonotypes between healthy human individuals (dated by TCRdb to the early 2020s). Background for the entire study: The cohort comprised a couple of women and a few men aged 18 to 49 years. For each donor, CD4 naive and CD4 memory were each given three plates, CD8 naive was given two plates, and CD8 memory was given one plate. Libraries were prepared and TCR repertoires were sequenced by different laboratories using diverse techniques, in order to increase sequencing depth and limit assay-specific biases. Blood TCR repertoires of about five healthy adults were deeply sequenced to estimate repertoire size and the extent of clonotype sharing between individuals. Between about 0.94 and 10 billion PBMCs per donor were obtained by leukapheresis. The paper as a whole reports these results and caveats: Compared with non-shared clonotypes, clonotypes shared by all four sorted-subset donors had higher generation probabilities. Larger estimated clonotype richness was generally found for naive subsets than for memory subsets. Pairwise subsampling led to the expectation that sequencing depth would affect the degree of clonotype sharing among donors. The genetic and exposure-history diversity represented was limited by the small number of donors. Rarefaction of sorted-subset datasets indicated incomplete sequencing despite the large sequencing depth. When four donors were compared, the shared fraction of clonotypes was around 5.1% for naive CD4, roughly 3.3% for naive CD8, 2.3% for memory CD4, and 0.35% to 0.4% for memory CD8. Sampling was limited to blood, and TCR repertoires in tissue likely differ from TCR repertoires in blood.

TCR CDR3 regions were amplified from genomic DNA by multiplex PCR using the deep immunoSEQ assay. Extracted genomic DNA from each cell subset was distributed evenly across all wells of several immunoSEQ 96-well plates, and each plate was treated as a replicate. For sorted subsets, roughly 200 ng of genomic DNA, equivalent to around 30,000 T cell genomes, went into each replicate PCR. Purified libraries were measured with a Qubit 3.0 fluorometer, size-checked on a Bioanalyzer 2100, and measured again with the KAPA Library Quantification kit. Every immunoSEQ 96-well plate was sequenced on a dedicated single-read 150-cycle Illumina NextSeq 550 flow cell. Turning to the authors' computational methods: Because only junctional sequences without quality scores were contained in the immunoSEQ output, filtering matching that applied to full-length reads could not be performed. Sequences were annotated with PyIR, a Python wrapper for IgBLAST v1.9, and V/J genes and CDR3 were assigned using IMGT germline references. Reads with weak V/J assignments (E-value above 1e-6), missing CDR3, stop codons, out-of-frame junctions, or ambiguous translated residues were removed. V3J clonotypes were defined as sequences sharing the same inferred V gene, J gene, and CDR3 amino acid sequence. To compute the percentage overlap between repertoires, the number of shared unique clonotypes was divided by the size of the smaller repertoire. Three approaches were used to assess repertoire richness: RTK rarefaction, the Chao1 estimator, and Recon v2.1 estimates of unobserved clonotypes. OLGA was used to compute generation probabilities for all TCRbeta clonotypes that the gDNA method yielded from a handful of donors. Here the immuneACCESS table is served through TCRdb, limited to in-frame sequences with V and J called. Missing clones are a known gap in these copies; in checked studies unresolved V genes cover under half, and the rest lacks a known reason. The D gene and trimming were derived from the DNA, and the V and J assignments and clone size from that table. A total of about 2.2 million clones appear in this sample, roughly 95% of them only once. The top ten clones comprise around 1.7% of the sample.

The V end loses 2 bases and the J end loses 8 bases, and a stretch of 19 bases separates them. The CDR3 runs 16 amino acids, cysteine and phenylalanine included. Just CDR3 DNA is preserved here, 48 bases in frame from base 1. As encoded in the germline V gene, CDR1 is SGHVS while CDR2 is FQNEAQ. CD8 naive samples were CD45RO-negative cells positively selected for CCR7, giving a CD45RA+CCR7+ population that excluded TemRA cells. Donors were healthy HIV-negative adults with no recently reported acute infections or vaccinations. Every donor was a Caucasian adult residing in Nashville, Tennessee, USA. Blood was obtained by leukapheresis, after which PBMCs were separated by Ficoll-Histopaque density gradient centrifugation and cryopreserved in liquid nitrogen vapor phase. Analytical flow cytometry was used to check the purity and quantity of every magnetically sorted T cell population. Genomic DNA was isolated from every sorted fraction and measured by UV absorbance on a Nanodrop 2000c.

Input material: naive CD8+ T cells from PBMCs. What this sample's cell subset or site label stands for: CD45RA+CCR7+. The source of this sequence is a man in his late teens or twenties in good health. Some clones in this sample may be carry-over from other donors' samples. The chain was built from TRBV7-8 and TRBJ2-1; the D call is tentative, TRBD1 or TRBD2, as each matches 5 bases. DNA sequence: TGTGCCAGCAGCTTATCCGTAGGTTTGCTGGGGGATGAGCAGTTCTTC. This is translated as CASSLSVGLLGDEQFF. Beyond the CDR3, the reference TRBV7-8 and TRBJ2-1 genes provide the residues; the full variable domain reads: GAGVSQSPRYKVAKRGQDVALRCDPISGHVSLFWYQQALGQGPEFLTYFQNEAQLDKSGLPSDRFFAERPEGSVSTLKIQRTQQEDSAVYLCASSLSVGLLGDEQFFGPGTRLTVL.